This passage covers 15 T cell receptor beta chains from one sample sequenced in a study of vaccination and CD4 T cells after COVID-19. Specified treatment: approximately 11-day PBMC culture with coronavirus spike peptide pools or control peptides (ViraFEST assay). Sequence data for DNA of cultured CD4+ T cells were generated by the Oncomine TCR Beta short-read assay. TCRdb itself ran the PCR reads through MiXCR, one entry per CDR3 protein. Of fewer than 20,000 distinct CDR3 sequences in the sample, about 40% are singletons; the top ten hold roughly a quarter. No antigen has been assigned to these receptors. The sequencing used CD4+ T cells from blood, cultured in vitro, collected before SARS-CoV-2 vaccination. The source is a human donor who received a COVID-19 vaccine.

The rearrangement joins TRBV2 to TRBJ2-7; D might be TRBD2 (6 bases). V was cut by 4 bases and J by 5 bases, with 9 bases left in between. The CDR3 extends over 12 amino acids. Germline V gene sequence: CDR1 SNHLY, CDR2 FYNNEI. CDR3 sequence: CASSVRRDEQYF. The CDR3, as DNA: TGTGCCAGCAGTGTGCGGAGGGACGAGCAGTACTTC. Together with reference TRBV2 and TRBJ2-7, the CDR3 gives the full variable domain: EPEVTQTPSHQVTQMGQEVILRCVPISNHLYFYWYRQILGQKVEFLVSFYNNEISEKSEIFDDQFSVERPDGSNFTLKIRSTKLEDSAMYFCASSVRRDEQYFGPGTRLTVT.

The chain joins TRBV6-1 to TRBJ1-6, with a possible D match to TRBD1 (5 bases). V gave up 7 bases and J gave up 4 bases, with 17 bases separating them. This CDR3 spans 16 amino acids. CDR1 is MNHNS, CDR2 SASEGT, per germline. The CDR3 protein is CASTSPRGLYNSPLHF. CDR3 nucleotides: TGTGCCAGCACCTCCCCTCGGGGACTTTATAATTCACCCCTCCACTTT.

In its sample, this clonotype ranks as medium-sized (0.01 to 0.1%). The chain employs TRBV30 and TRBJ1-5; TRBD1 matches at 9 bases. Germline-derived CDR1 and CDR2 are GTSNPN and SVGIG (reference sequence). The CDR3 has 15 residues. Trimming took 2 bases from V and 6 from J; bases not matched to a gene: 8. Written as DNA, the CDR3 is TGTGCCTGGAGTAGTCTGGACAGGGGTACTCAGCCCCAGCATTTT. Its translation: CAWSSLDRGTQPQHF.

This clonotype was observed a few times. The rearrangement joins TRBV28 to TRBJ1-1, with 7 bases matching TRBD1. This CDR3 comprises 15 residues. CDR1 and CDR2 from the germline V gene are MDHEN and SYDVKM. V was clipped by 1 base and J by 5 bases; unmatched bases: 7. DNA of the CDR3: TGTGCCAGCAGTTTATACAGGGGCAAGGGGACTGAAGCTTTCTTT. This encodes CASSLYRGKGTEAFF.

V usage is TRBV7-8 and J usage is TRBJ2-3; 16 bases agree with TRBD2. CDR1 is SGHVS, CDR2 FQNEAQ, per germline. The CDR3 length is 21 residues. J gave up 6 bases and V 1 base, and 16 bases lay outside the gene matches. CDR3 nucleotides: TGTGCCAGCAGCTTAGGACCCGGGACTAGCGGGGGGGCCCTTAGCAGGGATACGCAGTATTTT. The encoded protein is CASSLGPGTSGGALSRDTQYF.

The chain joins TRBV5-5 to TRBJ1-6; D not resolved. Trimming stripped 0 bases from V and 7 bases from J, with 11 bases between. Germline CDR1 is SGHKS and CDR2 is YYEKEE (reference sequence). This CDR3 comprises 15 residues. CDR3 nucleotide sequence: TGTGCCAGCAGCTTGGGACTGGCCGCGAATTCACCCCTCCACTTT. Amino acid sequence: CASSLGLAANSPLHF.

V usage is TRBV5-5 and J usage is TRBJ2-3; D gene uncertain. V lost 1 base to trimming and J lost 0 bases, with 3 bases between them. The CDR3 extends over 13 amino acids. Germline values: CDR1 SGHKS, CDR2 YYEKEE (reference sequence). CDR3 amino acids: CASSLSSTDTQYF. CDR3 nucleotide sequence: TGTGCCAGCAGCTTGTCTAGCACAGATACGCAGTATTTT. The variable domain in full, with the rest retrieved from reference TRBV5-5 and TRBJ2-3, is DAGVTQSPTHLIKTRGQQVTLRCSPISGHKSVSWYQQVLGQGPQFIFQYYEKEERGRGNFPDRFSARQFPNYSSELNVNALLLGDSALYLCASSLSSTDTQYFGPGTRLTVL.

Remarks on this clonotype: Compared with germline, one end of the junction differs, possibly owing to a read error. The genes are TRBV7-3 and TRBJ1-6; TRBD1 might be the D (5 bases). Germline V gene sequence: CDR1 SGHTA, CDR2 FQGTGA. The CDR3 contains 15 residues. For the CDR3, the DNA is TGTGCCAGCAGCTTATGGGGCTCCAATAATTCACCCCTCCACTTT. This sequence encodes CASSLWGSNNSPLHF.

The chain joins TRBV25-1 to TRBJ2-5; TRBD2 matches 12 bases. CDR3 length equals 18 residues. V gave up 3 bases and J gave up 4 bases; unmatched junction bases: 12. Per the germline V gene, CDR1 is MGHDK and CDR2 is SYGVNS. CDR3: CASSEGLAGGSTLETQYF. CDR3 in DNA: TGTGCCAGCAGTGAGGGCCTAGCGGGGGGGTCGACCCTAGAGACCCAGTACTTC. Using reference TRBV25-1 and TRBJ2-5 for the parts outside the CDR3, the full variable domain is EADIYQTPRYLVIGTGKKITLECSQTMGHDKMYWYQQDPGMELHLIHYSYGVNSTEKGDLSSESTVSRIRTEHFPLTLESARPSHTSQYLCASSEGLAGGSTLETQYFGPGTRLLVL.

V and J are TRBV28 and TRBJ2-7; no clear D gene. The V end was cut by 8 bases, the J end by 1 base, with 9 bases between. The CDR3 sequence is 12 residues long. Per the germline V gene, CDR1 is MDHEN and CDR2 is SYDVKM. CDR3 region: CASSILSYEQYF. The CDR3 nucleotides are TGTGCCAGCTCTATCTTGTCCTACGAGCAGTACTTC.

A few counts support this clonotype. V is TRBV27 and J is TRBJ2-5; 7 positions match TRBD2. With 3 bases clipped from V and 7 bases from J, the junction kept 17 bases outside the gene matches. Germline-derived CDR1 and CDR2 are MNHEY and SMNVEV (reference sequence). The length of the CDR3 is 17 residues. CDR3 in DNA: TGTGCCAGCAGTTTTTACCCTGGGGGGGACTCCCTGGGGACCCAGTACTTC. It yields the protein CASSFYPGGDSLGTQYF.

This clonotype showed up just once. The V and J genes are TRBV14 and TRBJ1-2, with D perhaps matching TRBD1 (5 bases). Trimming left V 4 bases short and J 7 bases short, with 19 bases between. The CDR3 loop spans 15 amino acids. Germline V gene data show CDR1 as SGHDN and CDR2 as FVKESK. CDR3 DNA sequence: TGTGCCAGCAGCCCGACTCCGGGACTGAGGGGTGGCTACACCTTC. Translation gives CASSPTPGLRGGYTF.

This clonotype was seen only a few times. The chain uses TRBV2 and TRBJ1-5, with D maybe TRBD1 (6 bases). CDR1 and CDR2 (germline): SNHLY, FYNNEI. V lost 8 bases, J lost 3 bases, and 11 bases lay in between. The CDR3 spans 13 residues. The CDR3 nucleotides read TGTGCCAGCCGGACAGACCTCAATCAGCCCCAGCATTTT. Protein product: CASRTDLNQPQHF.

The CDR3 nucleotides read TGTGCCAGCAGTGACTCGAACTTTTTGGGAACTGCCGGGGAGCTGTTTTTT. As protein: CASSDSNFLGTAGELFF. The rearrangement joins TRBV6-4 to TRBJ2-2; D unclear. This CDR3 comprises 17 residues. Germline V gene sequence: CDR1 MRHNA, CDR2 SNTAGT. V shed 0 bases and J shed 6 bases, with 17 bases lying between them.

The gene calls are TRBV29-1 and TRBJ2-3; D unresolved. Trimming removed 3 bases at V and 0 bases at J, with 4 bases between. The CDR3 runs 12 residues. Germline loops: CDR1 SQVTM, CDR2 ANQGSEA. The CDR3 loop is CSVDRSTDTQYF. CDR3 nucleotide sequence: TGCAGCGTTGATAGGAGCACAGATACGCAGTATTTT.